One and the same sample provided the 12 T cell receptor beta chains below, sequenced in a study of blood T cell repertoires in COVID-19. Some clones are missing from TCRdb's copy, which holds only in-frame ones; the method was immunoSEQ multiplex PCR. The sample lists approximately 260,000 clones; about 90% were seen once. The sequencing input was peripheral blood. These receptors came from a woman aged 60-75 years with COVID-19, enrolled during active disease.

J is TRBJ2-7 and V is TRBV4-1; D perhaps matches TRBD1 (5 bases). Germline V CDR1 and CDR2: MGHRA, YSYEKL. Trimming removed 0 bases at V and 4 bases at J, with 16 bases between. CDR3 length equals 16 residues. CDR3 nucleotide sequence: TGCGCCAGCAGCCAAGATCCTAACTCAGGGTGGTACGAGCAGTACTTC. It translates to CASSQDPNSGWYEQYF.

V gene TRBV5-4 combines with J gene TRBJ2-5; TRBD1 matches at 8 bases. The germline V gene has CDR1 SGHNT and CDR2 YYREEE (reference sequence). J was trimmed by 4 bases and V by 4 bases; bases with no gene match: 3. The CDR3 is made up of 13 amino acids. The CDR3 sequence is CASSPGTGETQYF. The CDR3 DNA reads TGTGCCAGCAGCCCAGGGACAGGAGAGACCCAGTACTTC.

The chain employs TRBV6-5 and TRBJ1-1; TRBD1 is a possible D gene (5 bases). Between the trimmed V and J ends, which lost 8 bases and 1 base, there was a span of 11 bases. This CDR3 is built from 13 residues. Germline lookup yields CDR1 MNHEY and CDR2 SVGAGI. CDR3 bases: TGTGCCAGCGTACGGAGGGGGAACACTGAAGCTTTCTTT. It codes for CASVRRGNTEAFF.

This rearrangement joins TRBV5-1 to TRBJ1-2, with D unclear. V lost 2 bases and J 5 bases, leaving 7 bases between the germline ends. The CDR3 is 12 amino acids. Germline V gene sequence: CDR1 SGHRS, CDR2 YFSETQ. The DNA for the CDR3 is TGCGCCAGCAGCTTCACGGGATATGGCTACACCTTC. Translated, it gives CASSFTGYGYTF.

The V and J genes are TRBV6-5 and TRBJ1-5, with D uncertain. The CDR3 consists of 12 residues. Trimming pared 8 bases from V and 4 bases from J, leaving 9 bases between. Per the germline V gene, CDR1 is MNHEY and CDR2 is SVGAGI. The DNA for the CDR3 is TGTGCCAGCGGGAGGGCTAATCAGCCCCAGCATTTT. Its translation is CASGRANQPQHF.

The chain is built from TRBV3-1 (or the pseudogene TRBV3-2) and TRBJ1-5, with TRBD1 matching over 7 bases. The trim removed 4 bases at V and 6 bases at J, leaving 6 bases unmatched. CDR1 and CDR2 from the germline V gene are LGHDT and YNNKEL (reference sequence). The CDR3 runs to 14 residues. CDR3 DNA: TGTGCCAGCAGCCTAACAGGGGATGGTCAGCCCCAGCATTTT. This translates into CASSLTGDGQPQHF.

The V and J genes are TRBV5-6 and TRBJ1-6; 7 bases are shared with TRBD1. With V trimmed by 5 bases and J by 9 bases, 8 bases remained unmatched. The CDR3 has 14 residues. Germline V gene data show CDR1 as SGHDT and CDR2 as YYEEEE. Here the CDR3 DNA reads TGTGCCAGCAGGACCGGGACAGCCATTTCACCCCTCCACTTT. Translated: CASRTGTAISPLHF.

The chain carries TRBV28 and TRBJ2-7, with 14 positions matching TRBD2. J lost 7 bases, V lost 6 bases, and 5 bases had no gene match. Germline CDR1 and CDR2: MDHEN and SYDVKM. This CDR3 is 14 amino acids long. CDR3 sequence reads: CASRAGLAGVEQYF. The CDR3 DNA sequence: TGTGCCAGCAGGGCGGGACTAGCGGGGGTTGAGCAGTACTTC.

This chain joins TRBV7-2 and TRBJ1-2; no firm D call. V was clipped by 1 base and J by 8 bases, with 20 bases between them. The CDR3 is 16 amino acids. The germline gives CDR1 SGHTA, CDR2 FQGNSA. The CDR3 DNA reads as TGTGCCAGCAGCTTAGGGAGGGCTCCGTCCCTCGGGGGCTACACCTTC. Translating it yields CASSLGRAPSLGGYTF.

CDR3 DNA: TGCGCCAGCACCCACGGGAGCCAGGGTGGGACTGAAGCTTTCTTT. As protein: CASTHGSQGGTEAFF. The rearrangement joins TRBV5-1 to TRBJ1-1; D perhaps matches TRBD1 (5 bases). CDR1 and CDR2 from the germline V gene are SGHRS and YFSETQ. The V and J ends lost 6 bases and 5 bases respectively, with 20 bases between them. This CDR3 comprises 15 residues.

CDR3 coding DNA: TGTGCCAGCATGGGACAGGTCCAATCTTATGGCTACACCTTC. Its protein is CASMGQVQSYGYTF. The genes are TRBV25-1 and TRBJ1-2; 8 nucleotides match TRBD1. J gave up 5 bases and V 7 bases, and 9 bases lay outside the gene matches. Germline CDR1 is MGHDK and CDR2 is SYGVNS. CDR3 size: 14 residues.

V usage is TRBV7-2 and J usage is TRBJ2-5; 7 bases agree with TRBD1. CDR1 is SGHTA, CDR2 FQGNSA, per germline. V shed 6 bases, J shed 4 bases, and the junction held 8 bases outside the gene matches. The CDR3 spans 14 residues. DNA of the CDR3: TGTGCCAGCAGTCGCCAAGCAGGGGGAGAGACCCAGTACTTC. It is translated as CASSRQAGGETQYF. Supplemented by reference TRBV7-2 and TRBJ2-5, the full variable domain reads GAGVSQSPSNKVTEKGKDVELRCDPISGHTALYWYRQSLGQGLEFLIYFQGNSAPDKSGLPSDRFSAERTGGSVSTLTIQRTQQEDSAVYLCASSRQAGGETQYFGPGTRLLVL.